This T cell receptor beta chain comes out of a study of blood T cell repertoires in COVID-19. The assay was immunoSEQ multiplex PCR, and TCRdb's table has in-frame clones only and misses some. The sample records 180,000 or so clones, 80% being singletons. The CDR3 totals 16 residues. Germline values: CDR1 SEHNR, CDR2 FQNEAQ (reference sequence). Trimming removed 4 bases from V and 6 bases from J; junction bases left unmatched: 6. This rearrangement joins TRBV7-9 to TRBJ2-1, with 13 bases identical to TRBD2. The receptor comes from a man in his fifties or sixties who had been exposed to COVID-19. Sequencing input: PBMCs or T cells enriched from blood (not recorded which). The CDR3 DNA reads as TGTGCCAGCAGCTCCGAGGGACTAGCGGGACTCAATGAGCAGTTCTTC. Amino acids: CASSSEGLAGLNEQFF.